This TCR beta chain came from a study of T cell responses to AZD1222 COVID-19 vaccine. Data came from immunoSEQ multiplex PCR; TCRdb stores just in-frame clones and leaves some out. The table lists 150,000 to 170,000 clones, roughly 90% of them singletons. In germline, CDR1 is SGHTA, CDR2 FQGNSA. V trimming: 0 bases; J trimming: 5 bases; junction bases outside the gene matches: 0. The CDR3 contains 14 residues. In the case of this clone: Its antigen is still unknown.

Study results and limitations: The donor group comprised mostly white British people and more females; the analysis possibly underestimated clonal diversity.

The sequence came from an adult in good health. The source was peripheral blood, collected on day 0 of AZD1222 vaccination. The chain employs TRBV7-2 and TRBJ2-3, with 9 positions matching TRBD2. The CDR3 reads CASSLASGGDTQYF. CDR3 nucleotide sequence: TGTGCCAGCAGCTTAGCTAGCGGGGGAGATACGCAGTATTTT.